The source of this T cell receptor beta chain is a study of response to subunit inactivated influenza vaccine. TCRdb called the RT-PCR reads again in MiXCR, with one record for every CDR3 protein. Of about 650,000 distinct CDR3 sequences listed, around 16% were seen once; the top ten hold roughly 10%. Comments on this clonotype: The antigen remains undetermined.

Regarding the study as a whole: Few additional T cells are recruited per seasonal influenza vaccination, authors suggested.

The source material was PBMCs from blood, sampled roughly 13 days after vaccination. The receptor's source is a man aged 50-60 years who received an inactivated influenza vaccine.

In DNA, the CDR3 is TGTGCCAGCAGCTTAGATGTTCGGGAGAGGGAGACTAGCTCGTACGAGCAGTACTTC. Its translation is CASSLDVRERETSSYEQYF. The chain combines TRBV11-2 with TRBJ2-7, with TRBD2 identical over 7 bases. The CDR3 extends over 19 amino acids. Germline V gives CDR1 SGHAT, CDR2 FQNNGV. V lost 0 bases to trimming and J lost 4 bases; unmatched junction nucleotides: 18.